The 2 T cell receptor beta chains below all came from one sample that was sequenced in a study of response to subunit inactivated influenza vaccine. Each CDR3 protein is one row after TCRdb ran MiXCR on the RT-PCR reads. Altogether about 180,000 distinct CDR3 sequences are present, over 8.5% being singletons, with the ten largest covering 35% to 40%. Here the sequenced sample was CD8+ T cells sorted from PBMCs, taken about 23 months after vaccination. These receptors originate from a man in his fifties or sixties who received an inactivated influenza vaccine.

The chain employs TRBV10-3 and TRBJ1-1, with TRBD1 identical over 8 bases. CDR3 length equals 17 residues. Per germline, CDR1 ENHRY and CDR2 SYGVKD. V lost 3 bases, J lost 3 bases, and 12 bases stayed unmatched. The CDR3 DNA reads TGTGCCATCAGTGAAGGGGGGGACAGGCGACGTTACACTGAAGCTTTCTTT. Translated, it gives CAISEGGDRRRYTEAFF.

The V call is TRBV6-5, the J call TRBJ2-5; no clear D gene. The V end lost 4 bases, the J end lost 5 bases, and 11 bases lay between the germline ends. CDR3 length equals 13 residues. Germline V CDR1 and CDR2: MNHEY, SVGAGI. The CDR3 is CASSSDAWETQYF. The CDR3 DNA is TGTGCCAGCAGTTCTGACGCTTGGGAGACCCAGTACTTC.